This T cell receptor beta chain derives from a study of T cells in Graves' hyperthyroidism and ophthalmopathy. Notes on the study in general: A median around 6.4 months before onset, the model predicted ophthalmopathy. Ophthalmopathy stood apart from stable hyperthyroidism in a 13 V-J model.

Trimming cost V 10 bases and J 0 bases, with 16 bases left between them. Germline CDR1 and CDR2: MNHEY and SVGEGT. The CDR3 runs to 16 residues. There were TCR beta CDR3 regions amplified from RNA transcripts. Carried out on the TCR CDR3, a first-round RT-PCR used the HTBI primer set. One entry per CDR3 protein results from TCRdb running MiXCR on the multiplex PCR reads. The sample shows around 290,000 distinct CDR3 sequences, roughly 13% of them seen only once. Hyperthyroidism was newly diagnosed in patients aged 18 to 65 (duration under 2 months). Only a few counts were recorded for this clonotype. What it binds is not known.

The sequencing input was blood. This clonotype was sampled from a woman aged 40-49 years with Graves' hyperthyroidism. V and J are TRBV6-2 or TRBV6-3 and TRBJ2-6; no reliable D call. CDR3 in DNA: TGTGCCACCGTAACGCTTAGACACTCTGGGGCCAACGTCCTGACTTTC. It translates to CATVTLRHSGANVLTF.